This paragraph covers one T cell receptor beta chain sequence. V shed 5 bases and J 2 bases; nucleotides not matched to a gene: 10. The CDR3 is 16 amino acids. From germline, CDR1 is DFQATT and CDR2 SNEGSKA (reference sequence). The sequenced patients had an expansion of CD8+CD57+ cells seen by flow cytometry. Severe acquired aplastic anemia was present in all patients. The sample is drawn from a study of CD8+CD57+ T cells in acquired aplastic anemia. Genomic DNA templated the TCR beta VDJ and CDR3 profiling. TCRdb reanalysed the reads using MiXCR and keeps one entry per CDR3 protein. The sample holds over 250,000 distinct CDR3 sequences, about three fifths seen once.

Specimen: sorted CD4+, CD8+, or CD8+CD57+ T cells (not recorded which) from PBMCs. This TCR derives from a human donor with aplastic anemia. The rearrangement links TRBV20-1 to TRBJ2-3; TRBD2 matches 10 bases. In nucleotides, the CDR3 is TGCAGTGCTGCCTCGAGCGGGGGGGCGATCACAGATACGCAGTATTTT. Encoded protein: CSAASSGGAITDTQYF.